This T cell receptor (beta chain) was captured in a study of tumor-infiltrating lymphocytes in primary liver carcinoma. Study summary: About 3.65 to 7.13 million productive TCRbeta reads were obtained from the samples, with similar numbers across tissue types.

Priming with a constant-region primer yielded TCR beta cDNA from about 450 ng total RNA. What produced the TCR beta libraries was three nested multiplex PCR rounds using slightly modified ARM-PCR. Forward primers for TRBV1-TRBV30 and a C-beta reverse primer served the first two PCR rounds, at about 10 cycles each. TCRdb called the multiplex PCR reads again in MiXCR, with one record for every CDR3 protein. There are around 37,000 distinct CDR3 sequences in the sample; 75% occur only once, and under 45% lies in the top ten. Co-extraction of both nucleic acids (RNA and DNA) used about 20-33 mg of unsorted bulk tissue. This clonotype was found a few times. Its target is unknown. As the CDR3 is not closed by the conserved phenylalanine or tryptophan, this likely results from a read error. The study, taken as a whole, reports: It was in tumors, not blood, that the top-250-clone fraction was significantly higher (p = 0.039).

The V gene end was trimmed by 5 bases and the J gene end by 11 bases; junction bases not matched to a gene: 26. CDR3 size: 20 residues. Germline V gene data show CDR1 as SGHAT and CDR2 as FQDESV (reference sequence). The chain links TRBV11-1 to TRBJ2-1, with 11 bases fitting TRBD2. The sample comprised tumor-adjacent normal liver tissue. The sequence was collected from a man aged 40-49 years with primary liver carcinoma and hepatitis B virus infection. CDR3 in DNA: TGTGCCAGCAGCATAGGAAAGACTAGCGGGGCCTCACGGTTCGGCACTAAGCAGTTCTAC. This translates into CASSIGKTSGASRFGTKQFY.